Listed here are 10 T cell receptor beta chains from one sample, sequenced in a study of regulatory T cells. Primers: 52 TRBV forward and 13 TRBJ reverse. Generated by immunoSEQ multiplex PCR, the TCRdb table keeps only in-frame clones and is missing some. There are about 20,000 clones in the sample; over 85% occur only once, and 3.5% lies in the top ten. The sample was CD8+ T cells sorted from blood. The source of these receptors is a child under 10 years old with CD3G deficiency.

V usage is TRBV27 and J usage is TRBJ2-3; D remains ambiguous. The CDR3 contains 13 residues. Trimming took 6 bases from V and 7 from J, leaving 14 bases between them. The germline gives CDR1 MNHEY, CDR2 SMNVEV (reference sequence). The DNA of the CDR3 is TGTGCCAGCAGCTATGCGGCCGGGTATACGCAGTATTTT. Encoded protein: CASSYAAGYTQYF.

The genes are TRBV28 and TRBJ1-1; D uncertain. This CDR3 spans 13 amino acids. Per the germline V gene, CDR1 is MDHEN and CDR2 is SYDVKM. V gave up 5 bases and J gave up 5 bases, with 12 bases separating them. CDR3 bases: TGTGCCAGCAGTCAGAACCGTTTGACTGAAGCTTTCTTT. Translation: CASSQNRLTEAFF.

This clone was picked up one time. The chain combines TRBV28 with TRBJ1-1; TRBD1 is a possible D gene (5 bases). Germline V gene lookup returns CDR1 MDHEN and CDR2 SYDVKM. The CDR3 consists of 15 residues. V was cut by 0 bases and J by 8 bases, with 16 bases left in between. CDR3 nucleotides: TGTGCCAGCAGTTTATGGCCCGGGGGGACCTCGGAAGCTTTCTTT. This encodes CASSLWPGGTSEAFF.

The chain is built from TRBV18 and TRBJ2-1; 10 nucleotides line up with TRBD2. This CDR3 contains 15 residues. V lost 4 bases and J lost 6; bases outside the gene matches: 6. Germline CDR1 reads KGHSH; CDR2 reads LQKENI. CDR3 protein: CASSLGLADSNEQFF. The CDR3 DNA follows: TGTGCCAGCTCACTAGGACTAGCGGACTCCAATGAGCAGTTCTTC.

This rearrangement joins TRBV13 to TRBJ2-3, with D tentatively TRBD2 (6 bases). The CDR3 sequence is 14 residues long. The V gene's germline CDR1 is PRHDT and CDR2 FYEKMQ (reference sequence). V was shortened by 2 bases and J by 5 bases, with 11 bases between the two germline ends. The CDR3 protein is CASSLNQGGDTQYF. The CDR3 nucleotides are TGTGCCAGCAGCTTAAACCAGGGAGGAGATACGCAGTATTTT. The full variable domain, in which reference TRBV13 and TRBJ2-3 provide the parts outside the CDR3, is AAGVIQSPRHLIKEKRETATLKCYPIPRHDTVYWYQQGPGQDPQFLISFYEKMQSDKGSIPDRFSAQQFSDYHSELNMSSLELGDSALYFCASSLNQGGDTQYFGPGTRLTVL.

The chain joins TRBV27 to TRBJ2-5, with D possibly being TRBD1 (5 bases). The ends were cut back, 3 bases at V and 9 bases at J, with 17 bases in the middle. CDR3 length: 14 residues. From germline, CDR1 is MNHEY and CDR2 SMNVEV (reference sequence). The CDR3 DNA reads TGTGCCAGCAGTTTGGGGCTTCCCCCGGCGGCCCAGTACTTC. Translated, it gives CASSLGLPPAAQYF.

The rearrangement uses TRBV11-2 and TRBJ2-7; 7 positions agree with TRBD2. V was clipped by 2 bases and J by 4 bases; unmatched bases: 5. CDR1 is SGHAT, CDR2 FQNNGV, per germline. The CDR3 covers 14 residues. The CDR3 here is CASSLYVSGYEQYF. The CDR3 DNA sequence: TGTGCCAGCAGCTTATACGTTAGCGGGTACGAGCAGTACTTC.

This chain connects TRBV6-1 to TRBJ2-7; D gene ambiguous. The germline V gene has CDR1 MNHNS and CDR2 SASEGT. Trimming took 1 base from V and 7 from J, leaving 11 bases between them. The CDR3 consists of 13 residues. The CDR3 bases are TGTGCCAGCAGTGAAGTGCCATCTCGAGAGCAGTACTTC. This sequence encodes CASSEVPSREQYF.

V usage is TRBV4-1 and J usage is TRBJ2-1, with 8 bases lining up with TRBD2. The germline gives CDR1 MGHRA, CDR2 YSYEKL. The CDR3 is 15 amino acids. The V and J ends lost 3 bases and 7 bases, in that order; junction bases with no gene match: 8. The CDR3 loop is CASSHTSGGGNEQFF. The CDR3 DNA reads as TGCGCCAGCAGCCACACTAGCGGAGGCGGAAATGAGCAGTTCTTC.

This chain links TRBV6-1 with TRBJ2-7; 8 bases are shared with TRBD2. Germline CDR1 is MNHNS and CDR2 is SASEGT. The CDR3 has 15 amino acids. The V and J ends lost 5 bases and 5 bases, in that order; junction bases with no gene match: 11. CDR3 sequence (DNA): TGTGCCAGCAGTAAACGAGCGGGAGCAAGCGACGAGCAGTACTTC. Encoded protein: CASSKRAGASDEQYF.